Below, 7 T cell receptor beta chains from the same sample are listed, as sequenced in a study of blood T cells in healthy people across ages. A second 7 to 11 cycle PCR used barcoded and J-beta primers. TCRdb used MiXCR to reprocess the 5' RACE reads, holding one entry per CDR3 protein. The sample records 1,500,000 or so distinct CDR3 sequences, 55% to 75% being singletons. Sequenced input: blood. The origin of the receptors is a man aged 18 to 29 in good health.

As DNA, the CDR3 is TGTGCCACCAGCAGAGTTGGCGGGAGCCTCTACAATGAGCAGTTCTTC. It translates to CATSRVGGSLYNEQFF. V usage is TRBV15 and J usage is TRBJ2-1; 7 bases fit TRBD2. The CDR3 runs to 16 residues. Germline V gives CDR1 LNHNV, CDR2 YYDKDF (reference sequence). V was clipped by 1 base and J by 3 bases; unmatched bases: 6.

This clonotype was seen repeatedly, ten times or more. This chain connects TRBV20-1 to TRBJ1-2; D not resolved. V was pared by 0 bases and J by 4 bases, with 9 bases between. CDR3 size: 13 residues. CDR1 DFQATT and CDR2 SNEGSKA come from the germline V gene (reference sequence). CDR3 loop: CSARDGSGYGYTF. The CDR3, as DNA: TGCAGTGCTAGAGACGGGAGCGGCTATGGCTACACCTTC.

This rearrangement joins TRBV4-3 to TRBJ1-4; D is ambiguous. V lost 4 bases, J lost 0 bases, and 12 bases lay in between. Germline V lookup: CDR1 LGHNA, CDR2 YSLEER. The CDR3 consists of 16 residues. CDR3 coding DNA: TGCGCCAGCAGCCCGGACGGTGGTACAACTAATGAAAAACTGTTTTTT. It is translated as CASSPDGGTTNEKLFF.

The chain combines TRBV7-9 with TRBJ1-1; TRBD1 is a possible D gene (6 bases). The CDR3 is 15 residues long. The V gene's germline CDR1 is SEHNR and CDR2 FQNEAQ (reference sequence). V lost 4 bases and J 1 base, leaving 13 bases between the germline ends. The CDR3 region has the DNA TGTGCCAGCAGCTCCCGGCAGGGGAAGAACACTGAAGCTTTCTTT. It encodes CASSSRQGKNTEAFF.

The chain's CDR3 is CASSYGVQVQETQYF. In DNA, the CDR3 is TGTGCCAGCAGTTATGGGGTACAAGTCCAAGAGACCCAGTACTTC. The chain employs TRBV6-5 and TRBJ2-5; D remains ambiguous. The length of the CDR3 is 15 residues. The V gene's germline CDR1 is MNHEY and CDR2 SVGAGI. The V end was cut by 3 bases, the J end by 1 base, with 12 bases between.

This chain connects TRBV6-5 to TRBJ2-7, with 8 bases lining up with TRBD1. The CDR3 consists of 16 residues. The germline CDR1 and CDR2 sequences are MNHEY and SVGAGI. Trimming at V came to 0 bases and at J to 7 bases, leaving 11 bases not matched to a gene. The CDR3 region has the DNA TGTGCCAGCAGTTACTCGAATCTAGCTGGGGACAGGGAGCAGTACTTC. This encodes CASSYSNLAGDREQYF.

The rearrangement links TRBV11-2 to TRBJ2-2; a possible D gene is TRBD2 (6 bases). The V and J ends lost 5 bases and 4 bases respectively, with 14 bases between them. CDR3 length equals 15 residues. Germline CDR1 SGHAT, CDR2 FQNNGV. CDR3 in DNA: TGTGCCAGCAGCCTGATAGCGGCGGGCACCGGGGAGCTGTTTTTT. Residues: CASSLIAAGTGELFF.